The sequence of this TCR beta chain was determined in a study of CXCR3-negative and CXCR3-positive naive CD8 T cells. Study-wide points: Naive cells, whether CXCR3-negative or CXCR3-positive, had similar TRBV-TRBJ usage, while memory cells differed.

Germline-derived CDR1 and CDR2 are SEHNR and FQNEAQ (reference sequence). CDR3 length: 15 amino acids. On this clonotype: Its target is unknown.

UMI-labeled 5' RACE yielded the TRB cDNA libraries. TCRdb reworked the 5' RACE reads into one entry per CDR3 protein, no DNA. The sample yields around 81,000 distinct CDR3 sequences, of which the top ten take up 1.6%. Subsets of CD8+ T cells were each sorted in triplicate at approximately 270,000 cells apiece. The chain links TRBV7-9 to TRBJ2-7. The clonotype comes from a human donor in good health. Some clones in this sample may be carry-over from other donors' samples. Sample: naive CXCR3- CD8+ T cells from blood. Sample subset: CD45RO-CCR7+CD27+CD95- naive CD8+ T cells lacking CXCR3 (TNR3-). CDR3 sequence reads: CASSLGRGIYYEQYF.